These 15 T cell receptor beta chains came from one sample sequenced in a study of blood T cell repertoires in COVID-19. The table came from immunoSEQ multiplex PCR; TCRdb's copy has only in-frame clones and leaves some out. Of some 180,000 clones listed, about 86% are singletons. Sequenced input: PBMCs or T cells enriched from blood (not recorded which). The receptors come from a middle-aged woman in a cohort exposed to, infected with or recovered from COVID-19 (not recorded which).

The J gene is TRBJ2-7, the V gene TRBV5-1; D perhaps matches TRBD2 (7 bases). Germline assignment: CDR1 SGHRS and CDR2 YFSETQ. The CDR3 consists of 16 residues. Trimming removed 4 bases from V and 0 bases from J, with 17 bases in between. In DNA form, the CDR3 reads TGCGCCAGCAGCCCCCGGGGGGCCCTCAGCTCCTACGAGCAGTACTTC. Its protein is CASSPRGALSSYEQYF. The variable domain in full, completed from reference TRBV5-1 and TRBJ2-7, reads KAGVTQTPRYLIKTRGQQVTLSCSPISGHRSVSWYQQTPGQGLQFLFEYFSETQRNKGNFPGRFSGRQFSNSRSEMNVSTLELGDSALYLCASSPRGALSSYEQYFGPGTRLTVT.

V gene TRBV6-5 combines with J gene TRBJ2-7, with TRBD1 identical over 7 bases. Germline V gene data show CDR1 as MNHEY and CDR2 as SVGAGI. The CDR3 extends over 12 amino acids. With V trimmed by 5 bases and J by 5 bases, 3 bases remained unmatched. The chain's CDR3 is CASSRQGHEQYF. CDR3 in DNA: TGTGCCAGCAGTAGACAGGGCCACGAGCAGTACTTC.

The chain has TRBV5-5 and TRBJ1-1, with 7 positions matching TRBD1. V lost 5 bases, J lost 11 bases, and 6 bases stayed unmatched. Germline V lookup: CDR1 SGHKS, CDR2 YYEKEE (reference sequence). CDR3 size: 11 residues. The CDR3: CASRKRGRAFF. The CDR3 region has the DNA TGTGCCAGCAGAAAGAGGGGGCGGGCTTTCTTT.

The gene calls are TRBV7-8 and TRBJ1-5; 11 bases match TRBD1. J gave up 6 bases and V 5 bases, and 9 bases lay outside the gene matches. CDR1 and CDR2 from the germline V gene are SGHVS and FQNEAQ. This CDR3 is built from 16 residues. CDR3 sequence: CASSARTGGKGQPQHF. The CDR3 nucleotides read TGTGCCAGCAGCGCCAGGACAGGGGGCAAGGGTCAGCCCCAGCATTTT.

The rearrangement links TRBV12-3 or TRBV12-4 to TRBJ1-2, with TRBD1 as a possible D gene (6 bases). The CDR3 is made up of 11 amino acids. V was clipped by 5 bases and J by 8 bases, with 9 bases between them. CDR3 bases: TGTGCCAGCAGTAGGACAGTAGGCTACACCTTC. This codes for CASSRTVGYTF.

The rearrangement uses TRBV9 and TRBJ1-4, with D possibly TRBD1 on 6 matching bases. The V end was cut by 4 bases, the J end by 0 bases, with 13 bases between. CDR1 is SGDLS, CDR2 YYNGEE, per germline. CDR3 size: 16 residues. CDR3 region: CASSPRQVATNEKLFF. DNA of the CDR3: TGTGCCAGCAGCCCAAGACAGGTCGCAACTAATGAAAAACTGTTTTTT.

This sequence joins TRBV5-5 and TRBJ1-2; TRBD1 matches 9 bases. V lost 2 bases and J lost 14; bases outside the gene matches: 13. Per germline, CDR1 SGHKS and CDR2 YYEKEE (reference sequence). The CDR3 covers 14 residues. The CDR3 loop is CASSFLTDRGGLTF. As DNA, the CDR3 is TGTGCCAGCAGCTTCCTCACGGACAGGGGAGGACTTACCTTC.

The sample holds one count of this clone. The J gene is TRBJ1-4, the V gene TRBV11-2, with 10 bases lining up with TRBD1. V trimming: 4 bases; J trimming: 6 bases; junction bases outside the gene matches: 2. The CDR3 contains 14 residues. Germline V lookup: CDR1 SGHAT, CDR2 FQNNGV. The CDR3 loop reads CASSSTGGDEKLFF. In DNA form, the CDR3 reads TGTGCCAGCAGCTCGACAGGGGGCGATGAAAAACTGTTTTTT.

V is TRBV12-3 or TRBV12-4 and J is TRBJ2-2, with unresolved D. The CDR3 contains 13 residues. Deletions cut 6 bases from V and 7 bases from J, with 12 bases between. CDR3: CASSPTVYGELFF. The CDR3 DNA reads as TGTGCCAGCAGCCCCACGGTCTACGGGGAGCTGTTTTTT.

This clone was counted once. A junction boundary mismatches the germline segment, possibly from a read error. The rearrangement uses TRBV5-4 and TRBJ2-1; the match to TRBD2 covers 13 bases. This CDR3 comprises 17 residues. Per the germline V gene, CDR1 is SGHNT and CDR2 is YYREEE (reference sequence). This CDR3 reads CASRAGGGTSGINVQFF. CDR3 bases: TGTGCCAGCAGAGCGGGGGGCGGGACTAGCGGGATCAATGTGCAGTTCTTC.

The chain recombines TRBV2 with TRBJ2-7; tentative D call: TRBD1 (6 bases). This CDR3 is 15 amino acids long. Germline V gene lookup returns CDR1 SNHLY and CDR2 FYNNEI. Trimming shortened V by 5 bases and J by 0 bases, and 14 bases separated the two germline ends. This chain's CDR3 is CASSRWDNGSYEQYF. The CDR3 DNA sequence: TGTGCCAGCAGTCGGTGGGACAACGGCTCCTACGAGCAGTACTTC.

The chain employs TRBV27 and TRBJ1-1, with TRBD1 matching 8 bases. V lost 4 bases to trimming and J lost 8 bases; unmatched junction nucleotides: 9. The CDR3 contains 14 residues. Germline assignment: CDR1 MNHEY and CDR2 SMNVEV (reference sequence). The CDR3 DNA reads TGTGCCAGCAGTTCGACGGACAGGGCCCAAGAAGCTTTCTTT. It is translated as CASSSTDRAQEAFF.

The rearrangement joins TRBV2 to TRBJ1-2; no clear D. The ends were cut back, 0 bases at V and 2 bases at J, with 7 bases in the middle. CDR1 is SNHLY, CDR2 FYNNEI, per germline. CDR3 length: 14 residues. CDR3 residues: CASSEARGNYGYTF. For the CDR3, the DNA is TGTGCCAGCAGTGAAGCCCGAGGGAACTATGGCTACACCTTC.

The CDR3 region has the DNA TGTGCCAGCAGCGCGGACAGTAAAATGAACACTGAAGCTTTCTTT. Amino acid sequence: CASSADSKMNTEAFF. The gene calls are TRBV9 and TRBJ1-1; TRBD1 is a possible D gene (6 bases). V lost 3 bases, J lost 0 bases, and 12 bases lay in between. Germline values: CDR1 SGDLS, CDR2 YYNGEE. The CDR3 has 15 amino acids.

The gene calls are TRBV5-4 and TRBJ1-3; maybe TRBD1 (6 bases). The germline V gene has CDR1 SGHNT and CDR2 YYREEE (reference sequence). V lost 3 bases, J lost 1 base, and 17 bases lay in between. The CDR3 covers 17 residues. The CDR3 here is CASSSFRQEESGNTIYF. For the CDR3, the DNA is TGTGCCAGCAGCTCCTTCCGACAGGAAGAGTCTGGAAACACCATATATTTT.